A selection of T cell receptor beta chains follows, all from one sample in a study of technical replicates of blood from a few donors. The repertoire was sequenced with immunoSEQ multiplex PCR; TCRdb's copy has only in-frame clones and lacks some. The profile shows about 97,000 clones, approximately 96% of them singletons. Sequencing was performed on T cells isolated from PBMCs. These receptors all stem from a human donor in good health. Each CDR3 is given with its conserved first and last residue. A D gene is named only where the DNA matches it firmly. Only part of the rows carry a size: once, few, many, or a class if the clone is expanded.

>TRBJ2-1|NA|TRBV7-2|NA
TGTGCCAGCAGCTTACTGACAGGCAATGAGCAGTTCTTC
CASSLLTGNEQFF
>TRBJ2-1|NA|TRBV27|TRBD2
TGTGCCAGCAGTTTAACCGGGACTAGCGGGAGGTTAAACAATGAGCAGTTCTTC
CASSLTGTSGRLNNEQFF
>TRBJ2-5|once|TRBV27|NA
TGTGCCAGCAGTTTGGACGGGCAGGGCCTAGGAACCCAGTACTTC
CASSLDGQGLGTQYF
>TRBJ2-1|NA|TRBV9|TRBD2
TGTGCCAGCAGCGTAGGGGCGGGCGGACTAGCGACTTACAATGAGCAGTTCTTC
CASSVGAGGLATYNEQFF
>TRBJ2-6|NA|TRBV15|NA
TGTGCCACCAGCAGAGAATCTTTCAGGACTGGGGCCAACGTCCTGACTTTC
CATSRESFRTGANVLTF
>TRBJ2-3|NA|TRBV7-3|TRBD2
TGTGCCAGCAGCCTAGGGCTAGCGGGGCTGACTAGCACAGATACGCAGTATTTT
CASSLGLAGLTSTDTQYF
>TRBJ1-5|NA|TRBV5-5|NA
TGTGCCAGCAGCCTTGGCGCGAGGCAGGCGTGGGCGGGGAGCAATCAGCCCCAGCATTTT
CASSLGARQAWAGSNQPQHF
>TRBJ2-3|once|TRBV5-4|TRBD2
TGTGCCAGCAGGCCGGGACTAGCGGGGGTATTTGGGGAAGATACGCAGTATTTT
CASRPGLAGVFGEDTQYF
>TRBJ1-2|NA|TRBV7-3|TRBD1
TGTGCCAGCAGCTTAAATTTTTTGATTGGCAGGGGGACTCCTAACTATGGCTACACCTTC
CASSLNFLIGRGTPNYGYTF
>TRBJ2-3|NA|TRBV7-7|NA
TGTGCCAGCAGCCAAGCTGGTCCCACAGATACGCAGTATTTT
CASSQAGPTDTQYF
>TRBJ1-1|NA|TRBV12-5|NA
TGTGCTAGTGGTTTGTCAACAGGGAACACTGAAGCTTTCTTT
CASGLSTGNTEAFF
>TRBJ2-2|once|TRBV19|NA
TGTGCCAGTACTGCGAACACCGGGGAGCTGTTTTTT
CASTANTGELFF
>TRBJ2-2|NA|TRBV6-4|TRBD2
TGTGCCAGCGCCCCACTAGCGGGAGATCACGGGGAGCTGTTTTTT
CASAPLAGDHGELFF
>TRBJ2-7|NA|TRBV6-5|TRBD1
TGTGCCAGCAGTTACCTAGGACAGGGGGCTAACTACGAGCAGTACTTC
CASSYLGQGANYEQYF
>TRBJ1-1|NA|TRBV29-1|NA
TGCAGCGGTTACAGGGCCTTGAACACTGAAGCTTTCTTT
CSGYRALNTEAFF
>TRBJ1-3|once|TRBV14|NA
TGTGCCAGCAGCCAAGAGGCCAGGGGAAACACCATATATTTT
CASSQEARGNTIYF
>TRBJ2-1|NA|TRBV7-2|NA
TGTGCCAGCAGCCATAGGGGGGGGGTAAGGGGCAATGAGCAGTTCTTC
CASSHRGGVRGNEQFF
>TRBJ2-7|NA|TRBV6-1|TRBD2
TGTGCCAGCAGTTCTGATTCGGGAGGGCCGGACGAGCAGTACTTC
CASSSDSGGPDEQYF
>TRBJ1-5|NA|TRBV7-9|TRBD1
TGTGCCAGCAGCTTAGGGACAGGGAAATTCAATCAGCCCCAGCATTTT
CASSLGTGKFNQPQHF
>TRBJ2-7|NA|TRBV5-1|NA
TGCGCCAGCAGCTTGGTACGGGTTAACTCCTACGAGCAGTACTTC
CASSLVRVNSYEQYF
>TRBJ2-1|NA|TRBV4-3|TRBD1
TGCGCCAGCAGCCAGGAGCGACAGGGAGATGAGCAGTTCTTC
CASSQERQGDEQFF
>TRBJ1-5|NA|TRBV6-5|NA
TGTGCCAGCAGTTACAATCTTCAGGGGCCCCAGCATTTT
CASSYNLQGPQHF
>TRBJ1-4|NA|TRBV5-1|NA
TGCGCCAGCAGCTCAACACCCACAACTAATGAAAAACTGTTTTTT
CASSSTPTTNEKLFF
>TRBJ2-1|NA|TRBV6-1|NA
TGTGCCAGCAGTGAAATGCTAGACAATGAGCAGTTCTTC
CASSEMLDNEQFF
>TRBJ2-2|NA|TRBV27|NA
TGTGCCAGCTGGGGGCCCGGGGAGCTGTTTTTT
CASWGPGELFF
>TRBJ2-7|once|TRBV5-6|TRBD2
TGTGCCAGCAGCTTGGCCTTACTAGCGTACGAGCAGTACTTC
CASSLALLAYEQYF